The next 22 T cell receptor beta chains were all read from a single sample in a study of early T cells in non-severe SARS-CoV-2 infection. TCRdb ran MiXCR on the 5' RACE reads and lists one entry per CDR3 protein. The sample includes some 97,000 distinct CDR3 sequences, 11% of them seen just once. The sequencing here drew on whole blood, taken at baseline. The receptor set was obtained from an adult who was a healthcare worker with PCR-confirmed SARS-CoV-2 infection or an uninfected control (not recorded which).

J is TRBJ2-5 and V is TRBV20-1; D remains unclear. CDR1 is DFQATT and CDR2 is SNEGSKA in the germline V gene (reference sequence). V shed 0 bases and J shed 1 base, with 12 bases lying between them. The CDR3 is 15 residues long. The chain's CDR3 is CSARDNLAVQETQYF. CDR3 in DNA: TGCAGTGCTAGAGATAATTTGGCGGTCCAAGAGACCCAGTACTTC.

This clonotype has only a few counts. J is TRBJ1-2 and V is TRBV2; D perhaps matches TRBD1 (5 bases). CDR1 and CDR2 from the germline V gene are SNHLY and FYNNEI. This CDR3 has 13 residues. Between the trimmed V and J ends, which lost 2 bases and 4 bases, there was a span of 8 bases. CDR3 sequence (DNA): TGTGCCAGCAGTGAATTGACAGTCTATGGCTACACCTTC. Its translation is CASSELTVYGYTF.

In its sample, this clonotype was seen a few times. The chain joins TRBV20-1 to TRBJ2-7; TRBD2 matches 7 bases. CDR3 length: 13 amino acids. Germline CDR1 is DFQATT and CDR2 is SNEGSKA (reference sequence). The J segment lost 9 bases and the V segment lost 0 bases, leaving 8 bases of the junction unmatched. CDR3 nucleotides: TGCAGTGCTAGAGATAGTGCGGGGGACGGGCAGTACTTC. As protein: CSARDSAGDGQYF.

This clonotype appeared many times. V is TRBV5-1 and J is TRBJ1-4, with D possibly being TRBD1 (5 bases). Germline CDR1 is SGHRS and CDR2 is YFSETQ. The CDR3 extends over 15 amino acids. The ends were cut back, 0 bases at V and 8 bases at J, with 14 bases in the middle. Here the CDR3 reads CASSLAGVLDEKLFF. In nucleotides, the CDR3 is TGCGCCAGCAGCTTGGCGGGGGTGTTGGACGAAAAACTGTTTTTT.

CDR3 sequence reads: CASSDRDRGGYTF. The CDR3 DNA follows: TGTGCCAGCAGTGACAGGGATAGAGGGGGCTACACCTTC. The chain uses TRBV6-1 and TRBJ1-2; D may be TRBD1 (5 bases). V was trimmed by 3 bases and J by 8 bases, leaving 13 bases between them. Germline CDR1 and CDR2: MNHNS and SASEGT. The CDR3 extends over 13 amino acids.

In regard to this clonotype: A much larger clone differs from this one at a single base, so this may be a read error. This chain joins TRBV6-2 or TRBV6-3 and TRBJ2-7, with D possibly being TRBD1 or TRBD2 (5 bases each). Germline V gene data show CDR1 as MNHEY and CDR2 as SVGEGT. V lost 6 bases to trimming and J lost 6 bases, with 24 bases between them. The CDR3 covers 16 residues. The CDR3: CASSNLGTAHQSEQYF. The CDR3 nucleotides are TGTGCCAGCAGCAACCTCGGGACCGCCCACCAGAGCGAGCAGTACTTC.

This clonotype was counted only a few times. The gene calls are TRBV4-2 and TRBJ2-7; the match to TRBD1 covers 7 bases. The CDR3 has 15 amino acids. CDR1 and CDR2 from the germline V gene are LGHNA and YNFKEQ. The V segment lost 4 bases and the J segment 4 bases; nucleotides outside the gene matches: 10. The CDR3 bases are TGTGCCAGCAGCCCCGACCCTAGGGGGCTATACGAGCAGTACTTC. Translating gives CASSPDPRGLYEQYF.

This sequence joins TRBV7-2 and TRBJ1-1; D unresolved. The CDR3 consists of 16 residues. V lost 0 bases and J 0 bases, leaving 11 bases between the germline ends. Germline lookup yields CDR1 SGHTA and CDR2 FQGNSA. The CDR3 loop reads CASSLAYSKMNTEAFF. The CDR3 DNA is TGTGCCAGCAGCTTAGCGTACAGCAAGATGAACACTGAAGCTTTCTTT.

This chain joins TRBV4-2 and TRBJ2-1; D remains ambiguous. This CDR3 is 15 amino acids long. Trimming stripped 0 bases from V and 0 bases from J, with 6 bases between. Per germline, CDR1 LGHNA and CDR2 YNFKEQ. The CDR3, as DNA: TGTGCCAGCAGCCAAGAATACTTCTCCTACAATGAGCAGTTCTTC. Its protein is CASSQEYFSYNEQFF.

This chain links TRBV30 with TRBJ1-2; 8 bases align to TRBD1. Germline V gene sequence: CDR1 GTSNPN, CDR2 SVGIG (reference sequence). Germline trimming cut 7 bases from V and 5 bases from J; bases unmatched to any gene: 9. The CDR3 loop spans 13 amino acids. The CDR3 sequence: CASRQGNSYGYTF. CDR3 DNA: TGTGCCTCTCGACAGGGGAACTCTTATGGCTACACCTTC.

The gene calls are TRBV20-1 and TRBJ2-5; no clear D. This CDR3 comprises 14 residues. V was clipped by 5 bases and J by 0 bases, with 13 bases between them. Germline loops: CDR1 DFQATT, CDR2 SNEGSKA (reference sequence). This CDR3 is CSAFWTSNQETQYF. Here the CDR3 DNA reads TGCAGTGCTTTCTGGACCAGTAACCAAGAGACCCAGTACTTC.

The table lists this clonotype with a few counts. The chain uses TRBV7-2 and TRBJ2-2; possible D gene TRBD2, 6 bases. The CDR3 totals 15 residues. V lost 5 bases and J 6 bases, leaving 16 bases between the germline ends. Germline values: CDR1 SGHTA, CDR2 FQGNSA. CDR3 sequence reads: CASSPAAGSAGELFF. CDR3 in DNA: TGTGCCAGCAGCCCGGCGGCGGGGTCTGCCGGGGAGCTGTTTTTT.

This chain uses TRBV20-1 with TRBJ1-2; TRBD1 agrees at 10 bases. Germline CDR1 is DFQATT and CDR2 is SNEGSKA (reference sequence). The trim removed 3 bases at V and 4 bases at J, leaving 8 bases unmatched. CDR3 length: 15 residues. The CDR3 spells CSASHQGQGIYGYTF. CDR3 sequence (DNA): TGCAGTGCTAGCCACCAGGGACAGGGGATCTATGGCTACACCTTC.

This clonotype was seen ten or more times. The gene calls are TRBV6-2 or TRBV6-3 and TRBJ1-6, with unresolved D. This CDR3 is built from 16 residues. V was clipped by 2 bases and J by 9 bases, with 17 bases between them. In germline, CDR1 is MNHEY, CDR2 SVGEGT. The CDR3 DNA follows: TGTGCCAGCAGTTACCCCGGACGGCGGGGAGTTTCACCCCTCCACTTT. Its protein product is CASSYPGRRGVSPLHF.

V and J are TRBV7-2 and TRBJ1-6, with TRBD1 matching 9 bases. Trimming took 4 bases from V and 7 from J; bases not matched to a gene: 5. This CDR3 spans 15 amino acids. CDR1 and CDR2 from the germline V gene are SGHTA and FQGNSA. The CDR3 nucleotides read TGTGCCAGCAGCTCGACAGGGGGTTTCAATTCACCCCTCCACTTT. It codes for CASSSTGGFNSPLHF.

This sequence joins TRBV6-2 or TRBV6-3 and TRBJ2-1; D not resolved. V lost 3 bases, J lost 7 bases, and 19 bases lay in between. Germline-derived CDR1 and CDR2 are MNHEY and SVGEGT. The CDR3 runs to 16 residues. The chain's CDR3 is CASSYLGHHPGNEQFF. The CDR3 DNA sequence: TGTGCCAGCAGTTATTTGGGCCATCATCCCGGGAATGAGCAGTTCTTC.

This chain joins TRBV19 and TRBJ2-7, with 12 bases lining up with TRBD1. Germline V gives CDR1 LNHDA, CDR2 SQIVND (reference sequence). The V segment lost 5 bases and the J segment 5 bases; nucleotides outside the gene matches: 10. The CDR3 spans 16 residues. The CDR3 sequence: CASSPGTGGAIHEQYF. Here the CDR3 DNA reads TGTGCCAGTAGTCCTGGGACAGGGGGCGCGATTCACGAGCAGTACTTC.

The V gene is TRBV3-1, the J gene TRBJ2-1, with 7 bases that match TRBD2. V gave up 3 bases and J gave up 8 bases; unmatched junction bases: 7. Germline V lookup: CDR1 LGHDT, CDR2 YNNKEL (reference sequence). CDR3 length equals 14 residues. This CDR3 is CASSQGLPGDEQFF. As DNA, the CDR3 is TGTGCCAGCAGCCAGGGACTACCTGGCGATGAGCAGTTCTTC.

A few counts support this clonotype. As DNA, the CDR3 is TGTGCCAGCAGCTTAGGCCCAGCGCAGACCTACGAGCAGTACTTC. Protein: CASSLGPAQTYEQYF. The chain combines TRBV11-2 with TRBJ2-7, with D hard to call. Trimming shortened V by 1 base and J by 2 bases, and 12 bases separated the two germline ends. Looked up from germline, CDR1 is SGHAT and CDR2 is FQNNGV. CDR3 length: 15 amino acids.

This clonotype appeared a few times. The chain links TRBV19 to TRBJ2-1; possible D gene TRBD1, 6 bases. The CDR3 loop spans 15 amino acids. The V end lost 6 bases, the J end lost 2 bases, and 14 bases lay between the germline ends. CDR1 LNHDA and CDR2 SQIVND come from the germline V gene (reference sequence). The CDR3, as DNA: TGTGCCAGTAGCCATCCCAGGGGCCCCTACAATGAGCAGTTCTTC. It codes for CASSHPRGPYNEQFF. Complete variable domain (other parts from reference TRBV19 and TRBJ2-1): DGGITQSPKYLFRKEGQNVTLSCEQNLNHDAMYWYRQDPGQGLRLIYYSQIVNDFQKGDIAEGYSVSREKKESFPLTVTSAQKNPTAFYLCASSHPRGPYNEQFFGPGTRLTVL.

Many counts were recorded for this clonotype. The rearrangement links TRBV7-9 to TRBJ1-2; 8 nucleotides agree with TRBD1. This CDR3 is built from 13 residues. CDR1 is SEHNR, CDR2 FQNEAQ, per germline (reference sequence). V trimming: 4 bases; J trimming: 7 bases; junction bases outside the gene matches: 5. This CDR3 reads CASSYSDRAGYTF. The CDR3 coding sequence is TGTGCCAGCAGCTATTCGGACAGGGCTGGCTACACCTTC.

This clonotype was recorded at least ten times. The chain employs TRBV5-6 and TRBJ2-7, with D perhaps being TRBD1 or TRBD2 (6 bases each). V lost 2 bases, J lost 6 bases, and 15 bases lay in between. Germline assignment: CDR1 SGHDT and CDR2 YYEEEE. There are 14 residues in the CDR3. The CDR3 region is CASSLGGLGVEQYF. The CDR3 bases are TGTGCCAGCAGCTTAGGGGGGCTTGGTGTCGAGCAGTACTTC.